The source of this T cell receptor (beta chain) is a study of T-cell memory formation after mild COVID-19. Each CDR3 protein is one row after TCRdb ran MiXCR on the 5' RACE reads. The table shows some 300,000 distinct CDR3 sequences, with around 20% occurring only once. Germline V gene data show CDR1 as DFQATT and CDR2 as SNEGSKA (reference sequence). The length of the CDR3 is 14 residues. After removal of 0 bases from V and 8 bases from J, the junction contained 6 bases not matched to a gene. This clonotype was detected many times. The sequence was obtained from a man between 18 and 35 years old who had mild COVID-19 (a few samples of this study predate the infection). Cell type and time point are not known. The chain links TRBV20-1 to TRBJ1-5; 8 bases are shared with TRBD1. Sequencing was done on a sample of PBMCs or a T cell subset sorted from them (not recorded which). The CDR3 loop reads CSARDNRGGEPQHF. In DNA, the CDR3 is TGCAGTGCTAGAGATAACAGGGGGGGGGAGCCCCAGCATTTT.